This TCR beta chain was captured by sequencing in a study of OX40 agonist ivuxolimab in advanced cancers. As for the study in general: Patients were dosed with the agonistic anti-OX40 (CD134) antibody ivuxolimab.

Overall study findings and caveats: CD8+ T cells showed, on average, more clonal expansion than CD4+ cells. Among expanded peripheral T cells, antigen specificity went undetermined.

TCRdb keeps only in-frame clones here, not all; method: immunoSEQ multiplex PCR. The sample records around 92,000 clones, more than 75% being singletons. Cycle 7 day 1, cycle 4 day 1, and baseline were the timepoints at which blood was sampled. The CDR3 length is 18 residues. Between the trimmed V and J ends, which lost 4 bases and 0 bases, there was a span of 17 bases. The germline V gene has CDR1 SGHRS and CDR2 YFSETQ. Notes on this clone: Its specificity is not known.

The chain joins TRBV5-1 to TRBJ2-6; D may be TRBD1 (6 bases). Material: CD4+ or CD8+ T cells sorted from blood, obtained in a trial of the OX40 agonist ivuxolimab. The receptor was derived from an adult with an advanced solid tumor such as melanoma, head and neck, liver or kidney cancer. CDR3 protein: CASSRPDSASSGANVLTF. CDR3 nucleotides: TGCGCCAGCAGCCGCCCGGACAGTGCAAGCTCTGGGGCCAACGTCCTGACTTTC.